The clone carrying this T cell receptor beta chain occurred many times. The antigen remains unidentified. The authors made TCR cDNA by 5'RACE template switching, adding a universal primer site and UMIs. In TCRdb, the 5' RACE reads were re-called with MiXCR into one record per CDR3 protein. The sample has just under 600,000 distinct CDR3 sequences, about 13% seen once; the top ten hold roughly an eighth. The trim removed 5 bases at V and 7 bases at J, leaving 8 bases unmatched. The germline CDR1 and CDR2 sequences are SGHTA and FQGNSA. The CDR3 sequence is 15 residues long. This sample was included in a study of T cells after yellow fever vaccination. Study-wide background: SMART-Seq v4 Ultra Low Input handled preparation of low-cell-number fractions.

Findings of the study overall: Contamination of FACS-sorted repertoires by abundant clonotypes from the bulk population could occur. A weaker but faster secondary response was observed, peaking on day 5 versus 15.

The J gene is TRBJ2-2, the V gene TRBV7-2; 9 bases match TRBD1. The TCR sequence derives from a man aged 25 to 45 who received the YFV17D yellow fever vaccine. The material was PBMCs, obtained on the day of the yellow fever booster vaccination. The CDR3 loop reads CASSTQQGASGELFF. The CDR3 DNA is TGTGCCAGCAGCACTCAACAGGGGGCGAGCGGGGAGCTGTTTTTT.